This TCR beta chain was found in a study of T cells in Graves' hyperthyroidism and ophthalmopathy (dated by TCRdb to between 2018 and 2021). Background on the whole study: Peripheral blood samples were taken at the time of initial diagnosis, prior to any treatment. The paper describes TCR Vbeta CDR3 sequencing of more than 120 peripheral blood samples, made up of 43 ophthalmopathy patients, around 78 hyperthyroidism patients and 17 progressor patients. Prospective prediction of ophthalmopathy was tested in an independent validation cohort of about 19 hyperthyroidism patients and around 16 patients who later progressed to ophthalmopathy. To identify distinguishing TCR V-J signatures, a discovery cohort of some 100 patients was used, comprising 43 with Graves' ophthalmopathy and some 57 with stable Graves' hyperthyroidism. After sampling, hyperthyroidism patients received methimazole starting at 30 mg daily, and ophthalmopathy patients received high-dose intravenous methylprednisolone. In addition, the study compared T-cell repertoires in thyroid tissue and in blood from several Graves' hyperthyroidism patients. The 95 to 100 discovery patients were randomly divided into training and test sets at a 7:3 ratio. The study at large found these results: Sample size was not statistically predetermined, and investigators were not blinded to group allocation. In validation, the model predicted progression to ophthalmopathy a median of about 5.9 months before onset, with about 67% sensitivity and just under 75% specificity. Most expanded thyroid clonotypes (frequency above 0.001) were also detected in blood, suggesting blood repertoires may reflect thyroid immune responses. A 13 V-J signature model separated ophthalmopathy from stable hyperthyroidism, with nearly 90% sensitivity and roughly 82% specificity in cross-validation and 80%/75% in testing.

Taken from cysteine to phenylalanine, the CDR3 has 14 residues. Only the CDR3 part of the read is kept: 42 bases, read in frame from the first base. The germline V gene supplies CDR1 MDHEN and CDR2 SYDVKM. V loses 7 bases at its end and J loses 0 bases; junction bases beyond the gene matches: 2. Stable Graves' hyperthyroidism was defined as the absence of progression to ophthalmopathy over 18 months of follow-up. Hyperthyroidism patients were newly diagnosed, had a disease duration of under 2 months, and were aged 18 to 65 years. The study excluded patients with uncontrolled infections, other autoimmune diseases, pregnancy or lactation. Diagnoses relied on clinical symptoms, serum thyroxine and TRAb, thyroid ultrasound and orbital computed tomography. PBMCs were separated from 7.5 to 10 ml of fresh peripheral blood using Ficoll-Paque density gradient centrifugation. Total RNA was extracted with Trizol reagent, and quality was checked on an Agilent 2100 Bioanalyzer.

This clonotype turned up a few times. Its cognate antigen has yet to be identified. It has no much larger one-base neighbor in the sample; base qualities were not kept. Amplification of TCR beta CDR3 regions was carried out from RNA transcripts. The first round of RT-PCR for the TCR CDR3 was performed with the HTBI primer set and the Qiagen OneStep RT-PCR kit. The libraries were constructed in a second round of multiplex PCR and then size-selected and purified. Sequencing of the libraries was done on an Illumina HiSeq2000 using paired-end 100 bp reads. For the original study's pipeline: SOAPnuke was used to process the raw data, throwing out any read that contained adapters or uncalled bases, had a mean Phred below 15, or lacked an exact constant-primer or identifier match. COPE v1.2.5 was used to merge the high-quality paired reads, and each unique nucleotide sequence was defined as a clonotype. MiTCR v1.1 was used to align clonotypes to the IMGT TRBV, TRBD and TRBJ reference segments. Analysis was restricted to V-J combinations with a frequency above 0.0001, which covered just over 98% of repertoires. The TCS score was defined as F50 (clonal expansion) divided by E x V (chaos), with BLOSUM62-based TCRdist calculated between CDR3 peptides within each V-J. Welch's t-statistics and random forest reduced approximately 520 V-J features to roughly 13, which were used in a naive Bayes classifier (R e1071). Using fastp trimming at Q25 and MiXCR clonotype assembly, TCRdb reanalyzed the public sequencing data and kept in-frame beta chains. All rows with the same CDR3 protein become a single entry with the most common DNA and genes. The V and J calls and clone size are TCRdb's, not the authors'. This sample holds about 570,000 distinct CDR3 sequences; less than 15% were observed only once. Of the sample, approximately 15% is held by the ten largest clones.

The chain is encoded by TRBV28 joined to TRBJ2-3, with TRBD2 identical over 9 junction bases. This receptor was identified in a woman in her thirties or forties with Graves' hyperthyroidism. The sample taken for sequencing was blood. This receptor carries the CDR3 CASTTSGSTDTQYF. The nucleotides are TGTGCCAGCACCACTAGCGGGAGCACAGATACGCAGTATTTT.